One sample yielded the 26 T cell receptor beta chains listed below, sequenced in a study of shared clonotypes between healthy human individuals. Profiling relied on immunoSEQ multiplex PCR, and the TCRdb table lists in-frame clones only, not all of them. The sample consists of over a million clones, approximately 98% of them appearing once. Material: naive CD4+ T cells sorted from blood. This sample's subset: CD45RA+ positively selected. The origin of the receptors is a man aged 25 to 40 in good health.

The chain uses TRBV5-6 and TRBJ1-4; 7 bases fit TRBD1. Losses at the gene ends were 3 bases for V and 5 bases for J; bases not matched to a gene: 10. The CDR3 totals 16 residues. Germline CDR1 SGHDT, CDR2 YYEEEE. CDR3 sequence (DNA): TGTGCCAGCAGCTCCACCCTGGGACAGAAAAATGAAAAACTGTTTTTT. It is translated as CASSSTLGQKNEKLFF.

This clone was found once. The rearrangement uses TRBV19 and TRBJ2-5; 8 nucleotides match TRBD1. This CDR3 comprises 17 residues. V lost 7 bases to trimming and J lost 4 bases; unmatched junction nucleotides: 17. The germline V gene has CDR1 LNHDA and CDR2 SQIVND (reference sequence). The CDR3 here is CASTPKGSGQGLETQYF. The DNA for the CDR3 is TGTGCCAGTACCCCCAAGGGGTCTGGACAGGGTTTAGAGACCCAGTACTTC.

The chain has TRBV29-1 and TRBJ1-2, with a weak D call TRBD1 (6 bases). The V end lost 7 bases, the J end lost 5 bases, and 17 bases lay between the germline ends. The CDR3 loop spans 13 amino acids. Germline V gene sequence: CDR1 SQVTM, CDR2 ANQGSEA. CDR3 DNA sequence: TGCAGCGCAACCACAGGGCCCTTTTATGGCTACACCTTC. Protein sequence: CSATTGPFYGYTF.

The chain has TRBV7-2 and TRBJ2-1; 11 bases are shared with TRBD2. J lost 2 bases, V lost 0 bases, and 0 bases had no gene match. This CDR3 is 16 amino acids long. The germline V gene encodes CDR1 SGHTA and CDR2 FQGNSA. In nucleotides, the CDR3 is TGTGCCAGCAGCTTAGCTAGCGGGGGGGCCTACAATGAGCAGTTCTTC. Translating it yields CASSLASGGAYNEQFF.

The chain is built from TRBV5-5 and TRBJ2-2; TRBD2 matches at 8 bases. Germline CDR1 reads SGHKS; CDR2 reads YYEKEE (reference sequence). Unmatched junction bases numbered 9, after V lost 6 bases and J lost 2 bases. The length of the CDR3 is 16 residues. In DNA form, the CDR3 reads TGTGCCAGCAACCCCGGGCTAGCGGGTAACACCGGGGAGCTGTTTTTT. As protein: CASNPGLAGNTGELFF.

V usage is TRBV10-1 and J usage is TRBJ1-1; TRBD1 matches 7 bases. In germline, CDR1 is WNHNN, CDR2 SYGVQD (reference sequence). This CDR3 is built from 15 residues. V shed 5 bases, J shed 9 bases, and the junction held 15 bases outside the gene matches. The CDR3 DNA reads TGCGCCAGCAGTTCCGGGACAGCGCCCGGGGGCAAAGCTTTCTTT. Translation: CASSSGTAPGGKAFF.

This sequence joins TRBV9 and TRBJ2-5, with TRBD1 matching over 7 bases. The V and J ends lost 4 bases and 2 bases, in that order; junction bases with no gene match: 8. The CDR3 extends over 15 amino acids. Per germline, CDR1 SGDLS and CDR2 YYNGEE. CDR3 amino acids: CASSFRQGRQETQYF. In DNA, the CDR3 is TGTGCCAGCAGCTTCCGACAGGGACGACAAGAGACCCAGTACTTC. The variable domain in full, with the rest retrieved from reference TRBV9 and TRBJ2-5, is DSGVTQTPKHLITATGQRVTLRCSPRSGDLSVYWYQQSLDQGLQFLIQYYNGEERAKGNILERFSAQQFPDLHSELNLSSLELGDSALYFCASSFRQGRQETQYFGPGTRLLVL.

The V call is TRBV7-2, the J call TRBJ2-2; weak D call: TRBD2 (5 bases). Germline CDR1 reads SGHTA; CDR2 reads FQGNSA. V was trimmed by 2 bases and J by 3 bases, leaving 10 bases between them. The CDR3 is 15 residues long. This chain's CDR3 is CASSLTRSDTGELFF. In DNA, the CDR3 is TGTGCCAGCAGCTTAACTAGATCGGACACCGGGGAGCTGTTTTTT.

The chain combines TRBV29-1 with TRBJ2-1, with 9 bases matching TRBD2. The CDR3 contains 14 residues. CDR1 is SQVTM and CDR2 is ANQGSEA in the germline V gene. The J segment lost 2 bases and the V segment lost 7 bases, leaving 6 bases of the junction unmatched. The CDR3 DNA reads as TGCAGCGCGTTAGCGGGAGTAGCCTACAATGAGCAGTTCTTC. This sequence encodes CSALAGVAYNEQFF.

In nucleotides, the CDR3 is TGTGCCAGCAGGTCCGGTGGCGGGAATGAGCAGTTCTTC. This encodes CASRSGGGNEQFF. The chain has TRBV7-3 and TRBJ2-1; the D gene is possibly TRBD2 (5 bases). The CDR3 totals 13 residues. V was cut by 6 bases and J by 7 bases, with 13 bases left in between. In germline, CDR1 is SGHTA, CDR2 FQGTGA.

The gene calls are TRBV9 and TRBJ1-2, with D hard to call. The germline V gene encodes CDR1 SGDLS and CDR2 YYNGEE. Trimming removed 4 bases at V and 4 bases at J, with 11 bases between. The CDR3 has 13 residues. The CDR3 region has the DNA TGTGCCAGCAGCCCCCAAAGTGGCTATGGCTACACCTTC. The encoded protein is CASSPQSGYGYTF.

The chain has TRBV28 and TRBJ1-1, with D perhaps TRBD1 (5 bases). Germline CDR1 is MDHEN and CDR2 is SYDVKM. The CDR3 has 16 residues. V lost 5 bases and J lost 1, with 17 bases in between. In DNA, the CDR3 is TGTGCCAGCAGTCTACCCGACTTTGGGGGGAACACTGAAGCTTTCTTT. Translation gives CASSLPDFGGNTEAFF.

V gene TRBV5-3 combines with J gene TRBJ2-1, with D possibly being TRBD1 or TRBD2 (6 bases each). TRBV5-3 is identified as an open reading frame with a role that is uncertain. The CDR3 totals 18 residues. The V and J ends lost 0 bases and 8 bases respectively, with 24 bases between them. This CDR3 reads CARSLDGGNARGPHEQFF. CDR3 sequence (DNA): TGTGCCAGAAGCTTGGACGGGGGTAACGCCAGGGGTCCCCATGAGCAGTTCTTC.

CDR3 nucleotide sequence: TGTGCCAGCAGTGAAGCCGGGTATAATGAAAAACTGTTTTTT. It encodes CASSEAGYNEKLFF. The chain uses TRBV6-1 and TRBJ1-4; D is unclear. CDR3 length equals 14 residues. Trimming cost V 0 bases and J 4 bases, with 6 bases left between them. CDR1 and CDR2 (germline): MNHNS, SASEGT.

The V call is TRBV5-1, the J call TRBJ2-1; 8 bases map to TRBD2. CDR3 size: 15 residues. V trimming: 2 bases; J trimming: 8 bases; junction bases outside the gene matches: 9. The germline gives CDR1 SGHRS, CDR2 YFSETQ. This CDR3 reads CASSLTGRAGDEQFF. CDR3 nucleotides: TGCGCCAGCAGCTTAACCGGGAGGGCCGGCGATGAGCAGTTCTTC.

The chain is built from TRBV7-2 and TRBJ2-5; D is possibly TRBD2 (7 bases). The germline V gene encodes CDR1 SGHTA and CDR2 FQGNSA. Trimming cost V 5 bases and J 5 bases, with 15 bases left between them. This CDR3 comprises 14 residues. CDR3 residues: CASSRRGGRETQYF. DNA of the CDR3: TGTGCCAGCAGCCGAAGGGGGGGCCGGGAGACCCAGTACTTC.

J is TRBJ2-3 and V is TRBV28, with D perhaps TRBD2 (6 bases). The CDR3 covers 13 residues. The V end lost 10 bases, the J end lost 11 bases, and 22 bases lay between the germline ends. Germline-derived CDR1 and CDR2 are MDHEN and SYDVKM. The CDR3 DNA reads as TGTGCCACACACGAACGAAGCGGGTTAAGGCAGTATTTT. As protein: CATHERSGLRQYF.

This clone was picked up one time. The chain links TRBV5-6 to TRBJ2-7, with 9 bases matching TRBD1. CDR3 size: 17 residues. The germline V gene encodes CDR1 SGHDT and CDR2 YYEEEE. Trimming at V came to 0 bases and at J to 5 bases, leaving 12 bases not matched to a gene. The CDR3 DNA reads as TGTGCCAGCAGCTTGGGCCCCGGGACAGGGAAGTCCCACGAGCAGTACTTC. Residues: CASSLGPGTGKSHEQYF.

The chain joins TRBV7-2 to TRBJ1-3; no firm D call. Between the trimmed V and J ends, which lost 0 bases and 5 bases, there was a span of 11 bases. The germline V gene encodes CDR1 SGHTA and CDR2 FQGNSA. The CDR3 spans 15 residues. The CDR3 sequence is CASSLARGWRNTIYF. The CDR3 coding sequence is TGTGCCAGCAGCTTAGCGCGGGGTTGGAGAAACACCATATATTTT.

To note about this clone: The same CDR3 arises from other DNA sequences in this sample as well. The rearrangement joins TRBV29-1 to TRBJ1-1, with D uncertain. Trimming took 4 bases from V and 0 from J, leaving 9 bases between them. Germline-derived CDR1 and CDR2 are SQVTM and ANQGSEA. This CDR3 is built from 13 residues. CDR3 sequence reads: CSVVGRLNTEAFF. CDR3 nucleotides: TGCAGCGTTGTCGGGAGACTGAACACTGAAGCTTTCTTT.

The chain couples TRBV9 to TRBJ2-7, with 11 nucleotides matching TRBD2. The junction had 9 bases not matched to a gene; V was cut back by 2 bases and J by 5 bases. This CDR3 has 16 amino acids. CDR1 is SGDLS and CDR2 is YYNGEE in the germline V gene. The CDR3 DNA follows: TGTGCCAGCAGCGTTAGCGGGAGGGCCTCGGGGAACGAGCAGTACTTC. Amino acid sequence: CASSVSGRASGNEQYF.

This chain joins TRBV7-8 and TRBJ2-7, with 8 nucleotides matching TRBD1. The V segment lost 1 base and the J segment 9 bases; nucleotides outside the gene matches: 17. Germline V gene data show CDR1 as SGHVS and CDR2 as FQNEAQ. CDR3 size: 17 residues. The CDR3 DNA follows: TGTGCCAGCAGCTTAGTGCAGGCGTCAGGGGGCAGAAAGGGGCAGTACTTC. It translates to CASSLVQASGGRKGQYF.

Of note for this clone: Relative to the germline gene, one junction end is altered; a read error may explain this. The CDR3 protein is CASRPRTSSNNEQFF. Written as DNA, the CDR3 is TGTGCCAGCAGGCCTCGGACTAGCTCCAACAATGAGCAGTTCTTC. V and J are TRBV7-9 and TRBJ2-1; 8 bases agree with TRBD2. The CDR3 totals 15 residues. Germline CDR1 reads SEHNR; CDR2 reads FQNEAQ (reference sequence).

The J gene is TRBJ2-2, the V gene TRBV11-2; 10 nucleotides agree with TRBD2. Germline-derived CDR1 and CDR2 are SGHAT and FQNNGV. V lost 3 bases to trimming and J lost 4 bases; unmatched junction nucleotides: 5. The CDR3 has 16 residues. The CDR3, as DNA: TGTGCCAGCAGCTTTGGGCTAGCGGGAGTCACCGGGGAGCTGTTTTTT. Protein sequence: CASSFGLAGVTGELFF.

This chain links TRBV10-3 with TRBJ2-7; D is uncertain. Trimming removed 7 bases at V and 3 bases at J, with 13 bases between. This CDR3 has 13 residues. CDR1 ENHRY and CDR2 SYGVKD come from the germline V gene. The CDR3: CAINGRHLYEQYF. In nucleotides, the CDR3 is TGTGCCATCAACGGCCGGCACCTCTACGAGCAGTACTTC.

The chain recombines TRBV4-3 with TRBJ2-3; D is unclear. CDR3 size: 13 residues. Germline assignment: CDR1 LGHNA and CDR2 YSLEER. Trimming removed 0 bases at V and 3 bases at J, with 4 bases between. CDR3 DNA sequence: TGCGCCAGCAGCCAAGAGGAAACAGATACGCAGTATTTT. It codes for CASSQEETDTQYF.